Described below is a single TCR beta chain sequence and its context. As yet, its antigen is unknown. The same CDR3 can be traced to other DNA sequences in this sample. Here immunoSEQ multiplex PCR was the method, and the copy in TCRdb shows in-frame clones only, minus some. The sample yields 68,000 or so clones, about nine tenths seen once. This sample is part of a study of T cell responses to AZD1222 COVID-19 vaccine. About the study: Pooled samples include second doses given at about 4 or 12 weeks.

Germline values: CDR1 SGHRS, CDR2 YFSETQ. With 0 bases removed from V and 1 base from J, the gap between germline ends came to 5 bases. The CDR3 length is 13 residues. Overall study results and limits: In a largely white British group with more females than males, clonal diversity was possibly underestimated. It was only after the peak T cell response that any repertoires were sampled. Dominant at 160-218 and 743-854, vaccine-associated CD4 TCRs also spanned spike.

The source material was peripheral blood, sampled on day 0 of AZD1222 vaccination. The chain has TRBV5-1 and TRBJ2-7, with unresolved D. The sequence came from an adult in good health. The CDR3 nucleotides are TGCGCCAGCAGCTTGGCAGAGTCCTACGAGCAGTACTTC. It specifies CASSLAESYEQYF.